Shown below are 31 T cell receptor beta chains from a single sample sequenced in a study of read filtering for tumor transcriptome and immune sequencing. From approximately 430 ng of RNA, a library with molecular barcoded alpha/delta and beta/gamma adaptors was made. One entry per CDR3 protein results from TCRdb running MiXCR on the reads. Of under 150,000 distinct CDR3 sequences listed, about 13% are singletons. The sequencing sample was made of a population of CD138-negative cells sorted from bone marrow. The receptors originated from a donor aged 40 or over with multiple myeloma.

In its sample, this clonotype is medium-sized. The J gene is TRBJ1-4, the V gene TRBV12-3 or TRBV12-4, with D possibly being TRBD1 (6 bases). Trimming shortened V by 4 bases and J by 2 bases, and 11 bases separated the two germline ends. The CDR3 contains 15 residues. The CDR3 is CASSSRGRTNEKLFF. The CDR3 DNA follows: TGTGCCAGCAGTTCACGGGGGCGGACTAATGAAAAACTGTTTTTT.

A few counts support this clonotype. The V gene is TRBV10-3, the J gene TRBJ2-1; 9 bases fit TRBD1. The CDR3 length is 16 residues. V gave up 4 bases and J gave up 7 bases; unmatched junction bases: 11. Looked up from germline, CDR1 is ENHRY and CDR2 is SYGVKD. CDR3 nucleotides: TGTGCCATCAGTGCTGAAGTACAGGGGGCGTGGAATGAGCAGTTCTTC. Translating it yields CAISAEVQGAWNEQFF.

In its sample, this clonotype was seen many times. The chain carries TRBV20-1 and TRBJ2-4; 12 bases line up with TRBD2. This CDR3 contains 15 residues. CDR1 DFQATT and CDR2 SNEGSKA come from the germline V gene (reference sequence). J gave up 2 bases and V 6 bases, and 5 bases lay outside the gene matches. The CDR3 is CSALLAGGSKNIQYF. The CDR3 DNA is TGCAGTGCCCTCCTAGCGGGAGGGTCCAAAAACATTCAGTACTTC.

This clonotype occurred many times. The rearrangement uses TRBV6-5 and TRBJ2-7, with 7 nucleotides matching TRBD1. Germline V gene data show CDR1 as MNHEY and CDR2 as SVGAGI. The CDR3 has 14 residues. Trimming cost V 0 bases and J 4 bases; bases outside gene matches: 3. The CDR3 DNA follows: TGTGCCAGCAGTTACTCAGGGGGCTTTTACGAGCAGTACTTC. This gives the protein CASSYSGGFYEQYF.

This clonotype occurred many times. The chain employs TRBV13 and TRBJ1-5, with D maybe TRBD1 (6 bases). Between the trimmed V and J ends, which lost 0 bases and 4 bases, there was a span of 10 bases. Per germline, CDR1 PRHDT and CDR2 FYEKMQ (reference sequence). There are 15 residues in the CDR3. The CDR3 protein is CASSLGTGRNQPQHF. CDR3 bases: TGTGCCAGCAGCTTAGGAACAGGGAGAAATCAGCCCCAGCATTTT.

The table lists this clonotype with a count of one. Germline is not matched at one junction end, which may reflect a read error. The chain combines TRBV10-3 with TRBJ2-5, with 7 bases identical to TRBD1. This CDR3 is 13 amino acids long. Germline V lookup: CDR1 ENHRY, CDR2 SYGVKD. CDR3 sequence: CAARGDSVESQYF. CDR3 bases: TGTGCCGCCCGAGGGGACAGTGTAGAGTCCCAGTACTTC.

This clonotype was seen repeatedly, ten times or more. This chain joins TRBV20-1 and TRBJ2-3; D unresolved. Germline CDR1 DFQATT, CDR2 SNEGSKA (reference sequence). With 5 bases removed from V and 3 bases from J, the gap between germline ends came to 15 bases. The CDR3 runs 14 residues. The CDR3 sequence: CSAYVASPTDTQYF. CDR3 nucleotide sequence: TGCAGTGCTTACGTCGCTAGTCCGACAGATACGCAGTATTTT.

The table lists this clonotype with many counts. The chain carries TRBV5-8 and TRBJ2-3; no clear D. Germline V gene sequence: CDR1 SGHTS, CDR2 YDEGEE. The length of the CDR3 is 15 residues. Trimming removed 3 bases at V and 0 bases at J, with 11 bases between. The CDR3 sequence is CASSSGATSTDTQYF. Here the CDR3 DNA reads TGTGCCAGCAGCTCCGGTGCTACCAGCACAGATACGCAGTATTTT.

J is TRBJ2-7 and V is TRBV11-2; D perhaps matches TRBD2 (6 bases). V was clipped by 5 bases and J by 0 bases, with 14 bases between them. This CDR3 has 15 amino acids. CDR1 and CDR2 (germline): SGHAT, FQNNGV. The CDR3, as DNA: TGTGCCAGCAGCCAAAATCTAGCGCCCTCCTACGAGCAGTACTTC. Protein product: CASSQNLAPSYEQYF.

The V gene is TRBV4-1, the J gene TRBJ2-3; a weak D match, TRBD2 (5 bases). The V gene's germline CDR1 is MGHRA and CDR2 YSYEKL. The CDR3 runs to 16 residues. The V end lost 1 base, the J end lost 3 bases, and 14 bases lay between the germline ends. The CDR3 bases are TGCGCCAGCAGCCAAGTTAGTGGGAGTTTAACAGATACGCAGTATTTT. This translates into CASSQVSGSLTDTQYF.

This clonotype was counted ten times or more. The chain combines TRBV27 with TRBJ2-1; no firm D call. The CDR3 is 12 residues long. Between the trimmed V and J ends, which lost 3 bases and 9 bases, there was a span of 9 bases. Per the germline V gene, CDR1 is MNHEY and CDR2 is SMNVEV (reference sequence). The CDR3 loop reads CASSFPLGEQFF. The DNA of the CDR3 is TGTGCCAGCAGTTTCCCCTTAGGTGAGCAGTTCTTC.

This clonotype was seen ten or more times. The chain recombines TRBV19 with TRBJ2-1, with D possibly TRBD2 on 5 matching bases. Germline V gene sequence: CDR1 LNHDA, CDR2 SQIVND (reference sequence). V was pared by 5 bases and J by 3 bases, with 11 bases between. The CDR3 has 14 amino acids. Written as DNA, the CDR3 is TGTGCCAGTAGTCCAGGCGGGTTCTACAATGAGCAGTTCTTC. Its translation: CASSPGGFYNEQFF.

This clonotype was picked up many times. This chain connects TRBV29-1 to TRBJ2-3; no reliable D call. V lost 7 bases and J lost 5, with 13 bases in between. CDR1 is SQVTM, CDR2 ANQGSEA, per germline. The CDR3 extends over 12 amino acids. The CDR3 sequence is CSAVTGQDTQYF. CDR3 bases: TGCAGCGCCGTGACCGGCCAAGATACGCAGTATTTT.

This chain links TRBV19 with TRBJ2-5; possible D gene TRBD1, 5 bases. The V and J ends lost 7 bases and 5 bases respectively, with 17 bases between them. Germline assignment: CDR1 LNHDA and CDR2 SQIVND (reference sequence). The CDR3 covers 14 residues. The DNA for the CDR3 is TGTGCCAGTACCGAAAGGGGCCTCGGGGAGACCCAGTACTTC. It translates to CASTERGLGETQYF.

This clonotype occurred a few times. Given a much more abundant clone one base away, this may be a read error. The CDR3 DNA reads TGCAGTGTTAGAGAACGGGTACTAGCGGGAGGCCCTCCCAATGAGCAGTTCTTC. Its translation: CSVRERVLAGGPPNEQFF. This chain uses TRBV20-1 with TRBJ2-1, with 12 bases aligning to TRBD2. This CDR3 region has 18 residues. CDR1 and CDR2 from the germline V gene are DFQATT and SNEGSKA (reference sequence).

This clonotype showed up many times. The rearrangement uses TRBV12-3 or TRBV12-4 and TRBJ1-1; D unresolved. This CDR3 is 14 amino acids long. Trimming pared 3 bases from V and 4 bases from J, leaving 12 bases between. CDR3 protein: CASSFQAKGTEAFF. DNA for the CDR3: TGTGCCAGCAGTTTTCAGGCGAAAGGCACTGAAGCTTTCTTT.

This clonotype was observed many times. The chain recombines TRBV5-1 with TRBJ2-7; a possible D gene is TRBD2 (6 bases). The V end lost 4 bases, the J end lost 1 base, and 21 bases lay between the germline ends. Germline CDR1 and CDR2: SGHRS and YFSETQ. The length of the CDR3 is 17 residues. CDR3 nucleotide sequence: TGCGCCAGCAGCAGGAGTGGAGGAAGCGGACTATCCTACGAGCAGTACTTC. Its translation: CASSRSGGSGLSYEQYF.

At least ten counts were recorded for this clonotype. V usage is TRBV4-3 and J usage is TRBJ2-5; 8 bases align to TRBD2. CDR3 length equals 16 residues. Germline V gene lookup returns CDR1 LGHNA and CDR2 YSLEER. J lost 5 bases, V lost 0 bases, and 8 bases had no gene match. The chain's CDR3 is CASSQDYGRAGETQYF. The CDR3 DNA reads TGCGCCAGCAGCCAAGATTACGGGAGGGCCGGGGAGACCCAGTACTTC.

This clonotype was found many times. The rearrangement uses TRBV13 and TRBJ2-7, with a weak D call TRBD2 (5 bases). V lost 0 bases and J lost 0, with 6 bases in between. This CDR3 comprises 14 residues. Germline lookup yields CDR1 PRHDT and CDR2 FYEKMQ (reference sequence). Written as DNA, the CDR3 is TGTGCCAGCAGCTTAGGAGACTACTCCTACGAGCAGTACTTC. Translation: CASSLGDYSYEQYF.

This clonotype was seen many times. The genes are TRBV7-9 and TRBJ2-7; no clear D gene. V shed 5 bases and J shed 3 bases, with 17 bases lying between them. This CDR3 contains 15 residues. CDR1 is SEHNR and CDR2 is FQNEAQ in the germline V gene (reference sequence). CDR3 protein: CASSPESHSGYEQYF. DNA for the CDR3: TGTGCCAGCAGCCCGGAATCTCATTCGGGCTACGAGCAGTACTTC.

Ten or more counts support this clonotype. The chain uses TRBV20-1 and TRBJ2-1; D is uncertain. In germline, CDR1 is DFQATT, CDR2 SNEGSKA (reference sequence). V shed 3 bases and J shed 2 bases, with 5 bases lying between them. The CDR3 consists of 12 residues. CDR3 sequence (DNA): TGCAGTGCTAGCCTCACCTACAATGAGCAGTTCTTC. This sequence encodes CSASLTYNEQFF.

This clonotype has at least ten counts. This rearrangement joins TRBV5-6 to TRBJ2-7, with D perhaps given as TRBD1 or TRBD2 (5 bases each). This CDR3 is built from 15 residues. Germline assignment: CDR1 SGHDT and CDR2 YYEEEE. V was pared by 0 bases and J by 4 bases, with 14 bases between. The CDR3 here is CASSLVAGSAYEQYF. The CDR3 nucleotides read TGTGCCAGCAGCTTGGTTGCAGGGAGTGCGTACGAGCAGTACTTC.

This clonotype was seen ten or more times. The rearrangement uses TRBV27 and TRBJ2-7; 9 nucleotides line up with TRBD2. CDR1 MNHEY and CDR2 SMNVEV come from the germline V gene (reference sequence). Germline trimming cut 4 bases from V and 3 bases from J; bases unmatched to any gene: 16. The CDR3 is made up of 18 amino acids. CDR3 sequence (DNA): TGTGCCAGCAGTTCCCGCGGAACCGGGACTAGCCGTTTCTACGAGCAGTACTTC. Translation: CASSSRGTGTSRFYEQYF.

In its sample, this clonotype was seen many times. The chain links TRBV19 to TRBJ2-1, with unresolved D. Trimming left V 5 bases short and J 9 bases short, with 14 bases between. The CDR3 has 13 residues. Germline lookup yields CDR1 LNHDA and CDR2 SQIVND (reference sequence). CDR3 sequence reads: CASSVLELGEQFF. The CDR3 DNA is TGTGCCAGTAGTGTGCTCGAATTGGGTGAGCAGTTCTTC. The full variable domain, rest sourced from reference TRBV19 and TRBJ2-1, is DGGITQSPKYLFRKEGQNVTLSCEQNLNHDAMYWYRQDPGQGLRLIYYSQIVNDFQKGDIAEGYSVSREKKESFPLTVTSAQKNPTAFYLCASSVLELGEQFFGPGTRLTVL.

As for this clonotype: A much larger clonotype is one base distant, so this may be a read error. V gene TRBV27 combines with J gene TRBJ2-2; D is unclear. Germline V gene lookup returns CDR1 MNHEY and CDR2 SMNVEV (reference sequence). V lost 8 bases, J lost 6 bases, and 13 bases lay in between. The CDR3 totals 13 residues. The CDR3 DNA follows: TGTGCCAGCGGTTATCGACGGGCCGGGGAGCTGTTTTTT. It codes for CASGYRRAGELFF.

This clonotype was recorded at least ten times. The chain links TRBV14 to TRBJ2-5; 8 bases agree with TRBD2. This CDR3 comprises 17 residues. Looked up from germline, CDR1 is SGHDN and CDR2 is FVKESK. Trimming removed 0 bases from V and 2 bases from J; junction bases left unmatched: 8. As DNA, the CDR3 is TGTGCCAGCAGCCAAGAAGGGATAGCGGGGACTCAAGAGACCCAGTACTTC. It is translated as CASSQEGIAGTQETQYF.

This clonotype was detected ten times or more. The DNA for the CDR3 is TGTGCCAGCAGCTTGGGACTAGCGGGAGTCGGAGAGACCCAGTACTTC. Translation gives CASSLGLAGVGETQYF. J is TRBJ2-5 and V is TRBV11-2, with 14 bases identical to TRBD2. V lost 3 bases to trimming and J lost 4 bases; unmatched junction nucleotides: 4. Germline loops: CDR1 SGHAT, CDR2 FQNNGV. CDR3 length: 16 residues.

This clonotype has at least ten counts. The V gene is TRBV7-3, the J gene TRBJ2-1; 10 bases fit TRBD2. Germline assignment: CDR1 SGHTA and CDR2 FQGTGA. The CDR3 is made up of 15 amino acids. V gave up 3 bases and J gave up 4 bases; unmatched junction bases: 3. CDR3 in amino acids: CASSFGTSAYNEQFF. DNA of the CDR3: TGTGCCAGCAGCTTCGGGACTAGCGCATACAATGAGCAGTTCTTC.

This clonotype was detected ten times or more. This chain connects TRBV11-2 to TRBJ2-7; 8 bases are shared with TRBD2. In germline, CDR1 is SGHAT, CDR2 FQNNGV. This CDR3 spans 13 amino acids. Trimming cost V 5 bases and J 4 bases; bases outside gene matches: 4. The CDR3 nucleotides are TGTGCCAGCAGCCTCCGCGGGGGGTACGAGCAGTACTTC. Translation gives CASSLRGGYEQYF.

Many counts were recorded for this clonotype. The J gene is TRBJ2-7, the V gene TRBV7-9, with TRBD1 matching over 7 bases. This CDR3 contains 13 residues. CDR1 and CDR2 (germline): SEHNR, FQNEAQ (reference sequence). V trimming: 6 bases; J trimming: 4 bases; junction bases outside the gene matches: 6. The CDR3 sequence is CASSRDRPYEQYF. CDR3 in DNA: TGTGCCAGCAGTCGGGACAGACCTTACGAGCAGTACTTC.

V and J are TRBV20-1 and TRBJ2-7, with TRBD2 matching 7 bases. Trimming removed 0 bases from V and 5 bases from J; junction bases left unmatched: 7. Germline V lookup: CDR1 DFQATT, CDR2 SNEGSKA (reference sequence). This CDR3 region has 14 residues. The CDR3: CSARDRWEGHEQYF. CDR3 coding DNA: TGCAGTGCTAGAGATAGGTGGGAGGGCCACGAGCAGTACTTC.